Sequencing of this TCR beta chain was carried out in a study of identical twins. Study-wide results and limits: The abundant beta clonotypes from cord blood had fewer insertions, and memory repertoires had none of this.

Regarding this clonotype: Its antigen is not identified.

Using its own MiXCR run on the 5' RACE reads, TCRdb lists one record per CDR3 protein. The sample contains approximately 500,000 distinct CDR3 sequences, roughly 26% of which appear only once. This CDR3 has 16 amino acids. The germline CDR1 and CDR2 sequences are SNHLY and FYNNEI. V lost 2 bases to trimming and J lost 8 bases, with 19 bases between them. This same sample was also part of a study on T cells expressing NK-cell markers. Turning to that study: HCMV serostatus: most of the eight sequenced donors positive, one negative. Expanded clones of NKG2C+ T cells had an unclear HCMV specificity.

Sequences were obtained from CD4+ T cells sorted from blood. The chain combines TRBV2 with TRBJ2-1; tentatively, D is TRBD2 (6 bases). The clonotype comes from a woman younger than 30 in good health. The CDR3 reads CASSESVTSFFDEQFF. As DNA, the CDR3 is TGTGCCAGCAGTGAATCCGTAACTAGCTTCTTCGATGAGCAGTTCTTC.